Included here is one TCR beta chain sequence, with context. This clonotype was observed a handful of times. Its target antigen remains unknown. Base-call qualities are not available, and no considerably larger clone is one nucleotide away. The sample originates from a study of blood T cells in healthy people across ages (dated by TCRdb to 2013 to 2016). With respect to the entire study: In model experiments, template switching captured roughly one uniquely barcoded TCR beta cDNA molecule for every two T cells. To track age-related changes in TCR beta repertoire diversity, the study relied on deep sequencing normalized with unique cDNA molecular identifiers. The donors were divided into four age groups: young (average roughly 15 years), middle-aged (about 39), aged (under 70) and long-lived (about 79). Two additional independent replicas of 1 million unique cDNA reads from the same blood draw were analyzed for two donors (one aged 18 to 30 and one aged 80 or older).

Broader findings and caveats from the paper: As age increased, observed TCR beta diversity per million T cells dropped in a roughly linear way, and a significant reduction was already evident by age about 40. The percentage of naive T cells measured by flow cytometry correlated strongly with observed TCR beta diversity. Compared with the aged group, the long-lived group had more naive CD4+ T cells, fewer expanded clones and increased TCR diversity, suggesting age selection. Total diversity estimates from one million sequenced T cells were considered lower bounds and underestimates. Because profiling used bulk unsorted PBMCs, naive and antigen-experienced compartments could not be compared conclusively. Because the CMV infection status of the donors was unknown, age-related changes in expanded clonotypes may potentially have been confounded.

Library preparation was by 5' RACE. These reads were obtained on an Illumina HiSeq 2500. A second PCR of about 7 to 12 cycles was performed with a sample-barcoded 5' primer and a J-beta primer mix. A template-switch 5' adaptor carrying 12 random nucleotides introduced a unique molecular identifier onto each TCR beta cDNA molecule. Each sample yielded at least 2.5 million CDR3-containing paired-end reads. First-strand cDNA synthesis was performed from all RNA using the Mint cDNA synthesis kit, with priming by a TRBC-specific oligonucleotide. After uracil-DNA glycosylase treatment, a first 18-cycle PCR used universal primers M1SS and BC2_uni_R on all cDNA. The paper's data handling went like this. For normalization, 1 million high-quality reads, each with a distinct molecular identifier, were randomly selected from each sample. Instead of being binned into consensus sequences, reads with shared molecular identifiers were discarded. CDR3 identification, clonotype clustering and error correction used MiTCR with a Q25 quality threshold and the strictest error-elimination algorithm. A nonparametric unseen species model with Euler transformation was used to estimate lower-bound total TCR beta diversity. Starting from the raw public reads, TCRdb applied fastp trimming at Q25, assembled clones with MiXCR and retained in-frame beta chains. Identical CDR3 proteins give one entry, which carries the most common genes and DNA. The V and J calls and clone size come from TCRdb's table, not from the authors' own analysis. The sample table contains about 780,000 distinct CDR3 sequences; only one count was recorded for under 30% of them. Less than 3.5% of the sample is in the top ten clones.

At the junction V is shortened by 7 bases and J by 4 bases, with 7 bases in between. Sequences MDHEN (CDR1) and SYDVKM (CDR2) are obtained from the germline V gene. From cysteine to phenylalanine, the CDR3 is 11 amino acids long. Only the CDR3 DNA stays, 33 bases, in frame from base 1. The donors were some 36 Caucasian individuals from Russia, aged roughly 6 to 100 years, who were systemically healthy. Each donor gave 8 to 10 milliliters of peripheral blood, drawn into EDTA-treated Vacutainer tubes. Ficoll-Paque density-gradient centrifugation was used to isolate PBMCs, with at least 7 million per sample. Trizol reagent was used to extract total RNA from PBMCs, with at least 6 micrograms per sample. Naive CD45RAhigh/CD27high T cell percentages were measured by flow cytometry on a PBMC aliquot from every donor. The same specimen was also included in a second study, on T cells of mothers and their children. The second publication reports: The donors were nine systemically healthy Caucasian individuals, made up of three mothers and their six children. cDNA synthesis used all of the extracted RNA, with roughly 1.5 ug of RNA in each 15 ul reaction. In the second PCR, the M1S primer added sample barcodes and 2-4 random nucleotides. Each mother yielded over 9 million TCR beta CDR3 reads and each child roughly 2.9 million reads. Thymic selection shapes the output of TCR recombination in a similar way in related and unrelated pairs, and inherited differences have a minor effect. Normalized repertoire overlap in related mother-child pairs was always slightly higher than in unrelated mother-child pairs, but the difference was never significant. With a sensitivity of approximately 100 clones per million clonotypes, no persistent microchimeric T cell clones were detected. In the study, deep NGS was used to compare the TCR beta repertoires of mothers and children, and features distinguishing related mother-child pairs from unrelated individuals were sought. Mothers averaged roughly 40 +/- 4 years of age and children averaged approximately 11 +/- 4 years. After adapter ligation with NEBNext reagents, the libraries were sequenced on Illumina HiSeq 2000 with 100+100 nt paired-end reads. Mother and child libraries were prepared a month apart and sequenced in separate runs to prevent cross-contamination. Between 500,000 and 2,000,000 distinct TCR beta clonotypes were identified per donor. Naive TCR beta clonotypes were estimated from low-frequency clonotypes matched to each donor's FACS-determined naive share, without sorting.

This chain is built from TRBV28 and TRBJ1-2, and possibly TRBD1, on 6 matching bases. The sample taken for sequencing was blood. This TCR was sampled from a boy aged 5-17 years in good health. The CDR3 region: CASKTGYGYTF. DNA sequence: TGTGCCAGCAAGACAGGCTATGGCTACACCTTC.